Listed below are T cell receptor beta chains from one sample, sequenced in a study of control samples from healthy donors and cancer patients. The protocol was immunoSEQ multiplex PCR, while the TCRdb copy is restricted to in-frame clones and leaves out a portion. The sample lists approximately 110,000 clones, 90% seen once, with 4% to 4.5% in the top ten. Sample: blood. The receptors come from a human donor in good health. The donor label of this sample is uncertain. The CDR3 runs from the conserved cysteine through the conserved F or W. The D gene is left open where the match is weak. Expanded clones are given a class, and other clones once, few, many or no size at all.

D gene	clone size	V gene	J gene	CDR3 protein	CDR3 DNA
TRBD1	NA	TRBV5-1	TRBJ2-2	CASSSGTVNTGELFF	TGCGCCAGCAGTTCCGGGACAGTGAACACCGGGGAGCTGTTTTTT
NA	NA	TRBV23-1	TRBJ1-5	CASSQQGQPQHF	TGCGCCAGCAGTCAACAGGGTCAGCCCCAGCATTTT
TRBD1	once	TRBV5-4	TRBJ1-2	CASRPTGQGNYGYTF	TGTGCCAGCAGGCCCACGGGACAGGGGAACTATGGCTACACCTTC
NA	NA	TRBV14	TRBJ1-1	CASSPGMGSRNTEAFF	TGTGCCAGCAGCCCCGGAATGGGGAGCCGGAACACTGAAGCTTTCTTT
TRBD1	NA	TRBV2	TRBJ1-1	CASRGQLNTEAFF	TGTGCCAGCAGGGGACAGCTCAACACTGAAGCTTTCTTT
TRBD1	NA	TRBV5-1	TRBJ1-5	CASSLEGQGGQPQHF	TGCGCCAGCAGCTTGGAGGGACAGGGTGGACAGCCCCAGCATTTT
NA	few	TRBV27	TRBJ1-5	CASSLTGGSQPQHF	TGTGCCAGCAGTTTAACCGGGGGCAGTCAGCCCCAGCATTTT
TRBD2	NA	TRBV2	TRBJ2-1	CASNRKSGGANEQFF	TGTGCCAGCAATAGAAAGAGCGGGGGAGCGAATGAGCAGTTCTTC
NA	NA	TRBV7-8	TRBJ2-1	CASSPRTGDNEQFF	TGTGCCAGCAGCCCCCGGACCGGGGACAATGAGCAGTTCTTC
NA	NA	TRBV9	TRBJ1-1	CASSPGVTEAFF	TGTGCCAGCAGCCCCGGGGTCACTGAAGCTTTCTTT
NA	NA	TRBV23-1	TRBJ1-4	CASSHGSHNEKLFF	TGCGCCAGCAGCCATGGGAGCCATAATGAAAAACTGTTTTTT
NA	NA	TRBV5-1	TRBJ2-6	CASSETGHSGANVLTF	TGCGCCAGCAGCGAGACTGGGCACTCTGGGGCCAACGTCCTGACTTTC
NA	NA	TRBV30	TRBJ1-1	CAWRWGGPNTEAFF	TGTGCCTGGAGGTGGGGGGGGCCGAACACTGAAGCTTTCTTT
TRBD1	NA	TRBV19	TRBJ2-2	CASSPSTGQGAVTGELFF	TGTGCCAGTAGTCCCTCTACCGGACAGGGGGCTGTCACCGGGGAGCTGTTTTTT
NA	NA	TRBV11-2	TRBJ2-1	CASSLRRGIVYNEQFF	TGTGCCAGCAGCTTACGGCGGGGAATAGTCTACAATGAGCAGTTCTTC